The 18 T cell receptor beta chains presented below share a single source sample, sequenced in a study of CD8 T cells in Susac syndrome. Random hexamers primed reverse transcription of roughly 0.5 to 1 ug RNA. TCRdb processed the immunoSEQ multiplex PCR reads anew with MiXCR; each CDR3 protein has one entry. This table has some 120,000 distinct CDR3 sequences, 94% appearing once. The sample comprised CD4+ T cells from PBMCs. These receptors all come from a human donor in good health.

The genes are TRBV30 and TRBJ2-1; D is perhaps TRBD1 or TRBD2 (5 bases each). Germline values: CDR1 GTSNPN, CDR2 SVGIG (reference sequence). This CDR3 region has 11 residues. Trimming took off 6 bases at V and 7 bases at J, with 10 bases between the two ends. CDR3 DNA sequence: TGTGCCTGCGGGACCGCAAATGAGCAGTTCTTC. The encoded protein is CACGTANEQFF.

This chain connects TRBV20-1 to TRBJ2-3; TRBD2 might be the D (6 bases). The length of the CDR3 is 14 residues. V was pared by 3 bases and J by 0 bases, with 10 bases between. Germline V CDR1 and CDR2: DFQATT, SNEGSKA (reference sequence). CDR3: CSASGGWSTDTQYF. The DNA of the CDR3 is TGCAGTGCTAGCGGGGGATGGAGCACAGATACGCAGTATTTT.

This rearrangement joins TRBV6-5 to TRBJ1-2; the match to TRBD1 covers 7 bases. This CDR3 contains 15 residues. The V segment lost 5 bases and the J segment 4 bases; nucleotides outside the gene matches: 10. CDR1 MNHEY and CDR2 SVGAGI come from the germline V gene. CDR3 sequence (DNA): TGTGCCAGCAGTCCCTTGTCTACAGGGGTCTATGGCTACACCTTC. Its translation: CASSPLSTGVYGYTF.

The rearrangement links TRBV7-2 to TRBJ2-4; D is perhaps TRBD1 (6 bases). The CDR3 consists of 13 residues. The germline CDR1 and CDR2 sequences are SGHTA and FQGNSA. Trimming shortened V by 3 bases and J by 7 bases, and 10 bases separated the two germline ends. The CDR3 loop is CASSLGTHNIQYF. The CDR3 coding sequence is TGTGCCAGCAGCTTGGGGACACACAACATTCAGTACTTC.

The chain employs TRBV12-3 or TRBV12-4 and TRBJ1-4; D call uncertain. The CDR3 has 12 amino acids. The V gene lost 6 bases and the J gene lost 8 bases, with 10 bases spanning the gap. CDR3 region: CASSPSKEKLFF. CDR3 DNA sequence: TGTGCCAGCAGCCCTTCAAAGGAAAAACTGTTTTTT.

CDR3 residues: CASSTSAGGFGEQFF. CDR3 coding DNA: TGTGCCAGCAGTACCTCGGCGGGAGGGTTTGGTGAGCAGTTCTTC. The V call is TRBV6-2 or TRBV6-3, the J call TRBJ2-1; 9 bases line up with TRBD2. Germline loops: CDR1 MNHEY, CDR2 SVGEGT. J gave up 9 bases and V 5 bases, and 11 bases lay outside the gene matches. The CDR3 sequence is 15 residues long.

The V call is TRBV6-5, the J call TRBJ1-1, with a tentative D call TRBD1 (5 bases). V was trimmed by 7 bases and J by 7 bases, leaving 19 bases between them. The germline gives CDR1 MNHEY, CDR2 SVGAGI. The CDR3 runs 14 residues. CDR3 in amino acids: CASTDPGGRGEAFF. The CDR3 nucleotides read TGTGCCAGCACCGACCCCGGGGGAAGGGGTGAAGCTTTCTTT.

The rearrangement joins TRBV7-8 to TRBJ1-1; D call uncertain. Trimming pared 7 bases from V and 0 bases from J, leaving 9 bases between. This CDR3 contains 13 residues. CDR1 SGHVS and CDR2 FQNEAQ come from the germline V gene. CDR3 amino acids: CASTDQLNTEAFF. CDR3 DNA sequence: TGTGCCAGCACAGACCAGCTGAACACTGAAGCTTTCTTT.

The chain employs TRBV10-3 and TRBJ1-6, with a weak D call TRBD1 (5 bases). Germline V gene sequence: CDR1 ENHRY, CDR2 SYGVKD. V was cut by 0 bases and J by 9 bases, with 12 bases left in between. CDR3 length equals 15 residues. CDR3 coding DNA: TGTGCCATCAGTGAGTCTAGGGGCGGGCGTTCACCCCTCCACTTT. Protein product: CAISESRGGRSPLHF.

The V and J genes are TRBV24-1 and TRBJ2-1, with 8 nucleotides matching TRBD2. The V gene's germline CDR1 is KGHDR and CDR2 SFDVKD. V was pared by 5 bases and J by 8 bases, with 13 bases of the junction left unmatched. The CDR3 is 16 residues long. CDR3 amino acids: CATSASGSSTGDEQFF. The CDR3 region has the DNA TGTGCCACCAGTGCAAGCGGGAGCTCGACGGGCGATGAGCAGTTCTTC.

The chain is built from TRBV6-5 and TRBJ2-7, with 7 nucleotides matching TRBD1. The germline CDR1 and CDR2 sequences are MNHEY and SVGAGI. With V trimmed by 6 bases and J by 2 bases, 7 bases remained unmatched. CDR3 size: 14 residues. DNA for the CDR3: TGTGCCAGCAGCCGGCACAGGGGTACCTACGAGCAGTACTTC. It codes for CASSRHRGTYEQYF.

V and J are TRBV30 and TRBJ1-4; D unresolved. Germline values: CDR1 GTSNPN, CDR2 SVGIG (reference sequence). The length of the CDR3 is 13 residues. Trimming removed 3 bases at V and 4 bases at J, with 9 bases between. The CDR3 protein is CAWRQRDNEKLFF. CDR3 DNA: TGTGCCTGGAGGCAAAGGGATAATGAAAAACTGTTTTTT. Variable domain in full (rest from reference TRBV30 and TRBJ1-4): SQTIHQWPATLVQPVGSPLSLECTVEGTSNPNLYWYRQAAGRGLQLLFYSVGIGQISSEVPQNLSASRPQDRQFILSSKKLLLSDSGFYLCAWRQRDNEKLFFGSGTQLSVL.

This chain links TRBV4-2 with TRBJ2-1; possible D gene TRBD2, 7 bases. Deletions cut 3 bases from V and 7 bases from J, with 13 bases between. This CDR3 has 14 amino acids. CDR1 is LGHNA, CDR2 YNFKEQ, per germline. CDR3 DNA: TGTGCCAGCAGCCAGGGGGGGCTATCAAATGAGCAGTTCTTC. Translation: CASSQGGLSNEQFF.

V gene TRBV28 combines with J gene TRBJ2-1; 9 positions agree with TRBD2. Trimming cost V 6 bases and J 0 bases; bases outside gene matches: 6. The germline V gene has CDR1 MDHEN and CDR2 SYDVKM. This CDR3 is 16 amino acids long. The CDR3 here is CASRLALAGSYNEQFF. For the CDR3, the DNA is TGTGCCAGCAGGCTTGCACTAGCGGGCTCCTACAATGAGCAGTTCTTC.

The chain couples TRBV2 to TRBJ2-3, with 7 bases lining up with TRBD2. This CDR3 has 16 amino acids. Germline V gene sequence: CDR1 SNHLY, CDR2 FYNNEI. Trimming took 3 bases from V and 0 from J; bases not matched to a gene: 6. CDR3 residues: CASSDVLAASTDTQYF. The CDR3 nucleotides are TGTGCCAGCAGTGATGTCCTAGCGGCTAGCACAGATACGCAGTATTTT.

CDR3 in amino acids: CASRPQGYTGELFF. For the CDR3, the DNA is TGTGCCAGCAGACCACAGGGGTACACCGGGGAGCTGTTTTTT. The chain employs TRBV6-4 and TRBJ2-2; 7 positions match TRBD1. The germline V gene has CDR1 MRHNA and CDR2 SNTAGT. The CDR3 has 14 residues. V shed 6 bases and J 3 bases; nucleotides not matched to a gene: 4.

CDR3 nucleotide sequence: TGCGCCAGCAGCTTGGATGGAGGGCGCAATTCACCCCTCCACTTT. Its protein product is CASSLDGGRNSPLHF. The chain recombines TRBV5-1 with TRBJ1-6; D is undetermined. CDR3 length equals 15 residues. V lost 0 bases and J 7 bases, leaving 11 bases between the germline ends. Germline V gene sequence: CDR1 SGHRS, CDR2 YFSETQ.

V gene TRBV24-1 combines with J gene TRBJ2-5; D ambiguous. V lost 1 base to trimming and J lost 2 bases, with 7 bases between them. The CDR3 spans 14 residues. Germline assignment: CDR1 KGHDR and CDR2 SFDVKD. As DNA, the CDR3 is TGTGCCACCAGTGATTTAGGGCAGCAAGAGACCCAGTACTTC. Amino acid sequence: CATSDLGQQETQYF.